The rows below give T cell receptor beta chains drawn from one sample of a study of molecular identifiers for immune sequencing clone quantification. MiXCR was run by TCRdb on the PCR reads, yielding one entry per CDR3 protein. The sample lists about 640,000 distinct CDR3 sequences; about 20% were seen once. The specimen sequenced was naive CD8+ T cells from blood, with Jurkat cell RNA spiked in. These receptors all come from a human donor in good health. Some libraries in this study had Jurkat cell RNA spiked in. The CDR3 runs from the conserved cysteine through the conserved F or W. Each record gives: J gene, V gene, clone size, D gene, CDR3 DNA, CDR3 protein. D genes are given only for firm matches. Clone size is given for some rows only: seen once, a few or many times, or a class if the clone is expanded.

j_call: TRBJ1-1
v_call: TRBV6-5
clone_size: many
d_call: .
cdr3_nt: TGTGCCAGCAGTTACAGGGCAGGTGTCACTGAAGCTTTCTTT
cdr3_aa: CASSYRAGVTEAFF

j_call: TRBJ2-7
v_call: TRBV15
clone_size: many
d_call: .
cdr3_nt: TGTGCCACCAGCAGAGATTCGTACATGAGCTCCTACGAGCAGTACTTC
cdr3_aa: CATSRDSYMSSYEQYF

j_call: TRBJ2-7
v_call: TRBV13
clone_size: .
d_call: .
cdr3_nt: TGTGCCAGCAGCTCGTCCCTGGGTGGAGGCGGCTACGAGCAGTACTTC
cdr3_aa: CASSSSLGGGGYEQYF

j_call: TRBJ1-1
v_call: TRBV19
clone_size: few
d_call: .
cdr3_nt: TGTGCCAGTAGTATTGGTGGGACGAACACTGAAGCTTTCTTT
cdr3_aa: CASSIGGTNTEAFF

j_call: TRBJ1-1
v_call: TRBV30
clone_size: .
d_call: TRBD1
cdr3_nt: TGTGCCTGGGTCCCATACCGAAGGGGGCGGGGAACTGAAGCTTTCTTT
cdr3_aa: CAWVPYRRGRGTEAFF

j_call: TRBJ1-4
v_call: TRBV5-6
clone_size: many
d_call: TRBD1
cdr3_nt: TGTGCCAGCAGCTACAGGACAGGGGTCTTCCCCGGGGCAGAACTGTTTTTT
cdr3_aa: CASSYRTGVFPGAELFF

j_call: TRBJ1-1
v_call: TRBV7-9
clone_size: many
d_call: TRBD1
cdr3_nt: TGTGCCAGCAGCTTAACAGGGGCCTACACTGAAGCTTTCTTT
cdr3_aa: CASSLTGAYTEAFF

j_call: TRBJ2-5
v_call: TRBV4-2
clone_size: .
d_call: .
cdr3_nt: TGTGCCAGCAGCCAAGATTTGACGGGTGAAGAGACCCAGTACTTC
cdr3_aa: CASSQDLTGEETQYF

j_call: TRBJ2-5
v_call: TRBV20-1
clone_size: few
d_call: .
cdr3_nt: TGCAGTGGCAGAGATAGGGGGGATTTTCAAGAGACCCAGTACTTC
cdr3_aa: CSGRDRGDFQETQYF

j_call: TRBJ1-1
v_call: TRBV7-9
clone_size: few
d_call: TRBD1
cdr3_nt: TGTGCCAGCAGCACCGACAGGGTTACTGAAGCTTCCTTT
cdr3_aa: CASSTDRVTEASF

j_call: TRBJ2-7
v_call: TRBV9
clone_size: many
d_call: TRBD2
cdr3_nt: TGTGCCAGCAGCGTAGATGGGGACTACCGCAAGCAGTACTTC
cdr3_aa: CASSVDGDYRKQYF

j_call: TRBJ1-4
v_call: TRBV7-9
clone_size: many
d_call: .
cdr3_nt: TGTGCCAGCTCCGGGGGGGCGGCTAATGAAAAACTGTTTTTT
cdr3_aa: CASSGGAANEKLFF

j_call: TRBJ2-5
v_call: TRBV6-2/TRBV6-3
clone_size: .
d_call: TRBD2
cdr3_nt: TGTGCCAGCAGTCGTTGGGGGCGGGAGGGCCTAGAAGAGACCCAGTACTTC
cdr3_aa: CASSRWGREGLEETQYF

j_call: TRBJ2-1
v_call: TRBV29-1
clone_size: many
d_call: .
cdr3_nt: TGCAGCGTTGATCTCAGGGGTGAGCAGTTCTTC
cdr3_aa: CSVDLRGEQFF

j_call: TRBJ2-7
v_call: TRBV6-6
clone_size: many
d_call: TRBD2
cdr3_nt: TGTGCCAGCAGCAGGACTAGCGGGGGCTTCTACGAGCAGTACTTC
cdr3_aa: CASSRTSGGFYEQYF

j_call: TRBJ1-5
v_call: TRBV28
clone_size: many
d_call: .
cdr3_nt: TGTGCCAGCAGAAGACCACATTGGGGGGGCTTCGATCAGCCCCAGCATTTT
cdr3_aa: CASRRPHWGGFDQPQHF

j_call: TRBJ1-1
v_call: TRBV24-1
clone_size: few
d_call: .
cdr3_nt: TGTGCCACCAGTGTCGGTTTCGGGGCTGAAGCTTTCTTT
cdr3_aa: CATSVGFGAEAFF

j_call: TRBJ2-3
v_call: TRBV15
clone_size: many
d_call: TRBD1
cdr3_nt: TGTGCCACCAGCAGAGCGCCGGGGGACAGGTCTAGCACAGATACGCAGTATTTT
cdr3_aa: CATSRAPGDRSSTDTQYF

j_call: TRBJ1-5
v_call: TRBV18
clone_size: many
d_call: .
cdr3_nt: TGTGCCAGCTCACCTTATGAGGATAGCAATCAGCCCCAGCATTTT
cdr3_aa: CASSPYEDSNQPQHF

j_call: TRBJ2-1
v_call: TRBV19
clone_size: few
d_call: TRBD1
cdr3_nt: TGTGCCAGTAGTTGGGGGACAGGGAACAGTAATGAGCAGTTCTTC
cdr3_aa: CASSWGTGNSNEQFF

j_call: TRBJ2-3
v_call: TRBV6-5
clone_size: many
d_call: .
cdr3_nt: TGTGCCAGCAGGTCCGACGGAACTAGCACAGATACGCAGTATTTT
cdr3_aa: CASRSDGTSTDTQYF

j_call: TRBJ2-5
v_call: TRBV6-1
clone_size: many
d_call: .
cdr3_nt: TGTGCCAGCAGTGAAGCCCCCGAGGAGACCCAGTACTTC
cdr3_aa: CASSEAPEETQYF

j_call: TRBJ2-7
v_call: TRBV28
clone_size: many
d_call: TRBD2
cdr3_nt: TGTGCCAGCAGTTTTATCGCTAGCGGTGCCTACGAGCAGTACTTC
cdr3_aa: CASSFIASGAYEQYF

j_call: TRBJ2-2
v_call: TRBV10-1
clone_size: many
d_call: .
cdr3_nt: TGCGCCAGCAGTGGGATGAACACCGGGGAGCTGTTTTTT
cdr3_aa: CASSGMNTGELFF

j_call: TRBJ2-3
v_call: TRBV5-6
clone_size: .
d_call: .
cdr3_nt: TGTGCCAGCAGCGCGGAGTTCGCTGCAGGGGACGGCACAGATACGCAGTATTTT
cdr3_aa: CASSAEFAAGDGTDTQYF

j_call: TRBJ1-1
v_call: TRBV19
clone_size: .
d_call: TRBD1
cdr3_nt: TGTGCCAGTAGTAGATTCAGGGGGGAGACTGAAGCTTTCTTT
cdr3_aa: CASSRFRGETEAFF

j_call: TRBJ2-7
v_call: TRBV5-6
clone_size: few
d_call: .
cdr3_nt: TGTGCCAGCAGCTTGGCCAGCACAAAACAAGGTTACGAGCAGTACTTC
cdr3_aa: CASSLASTKQGYEQYF

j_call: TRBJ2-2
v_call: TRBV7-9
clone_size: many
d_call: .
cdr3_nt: TGTGCCAGCAGCCCGAAGTCGGGGCAAAACACCGGGGAGCTGTTTTTT
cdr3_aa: CASSPKSGQNTGELFF

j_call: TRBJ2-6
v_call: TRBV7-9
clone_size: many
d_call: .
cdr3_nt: TGTGCCAGCAGCCCCGCTGGGGCAGGGCGATATCCCTCTGGGGCCAACGTCCTGACTTTC
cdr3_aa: CASSPAGAGRYPSGANVLTF

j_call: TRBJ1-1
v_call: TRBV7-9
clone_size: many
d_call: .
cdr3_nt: TGTGCCAGCAGCGCGGGGATGGACCCCACTGAAGCTTTCTTT
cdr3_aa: CASSAGMDPTEAFF

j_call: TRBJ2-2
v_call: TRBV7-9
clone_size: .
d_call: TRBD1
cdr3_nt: TGTGCCAGCAGTCAAATACAGGGGAACACCAGGGGGCTGTTTTTT
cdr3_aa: CASSQIQGNTRGLFF

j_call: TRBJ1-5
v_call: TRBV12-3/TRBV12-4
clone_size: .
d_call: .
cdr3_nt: TGTGCCAGCAAAAGTTGGCGCCAGCATTTT
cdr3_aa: CASKSWRQHF

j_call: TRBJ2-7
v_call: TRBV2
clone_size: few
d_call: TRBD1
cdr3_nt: TGTGCCAGCAGCGACGACAGGGACTACGAGCAGTACTTC
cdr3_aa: CASSDDRDYEQYF

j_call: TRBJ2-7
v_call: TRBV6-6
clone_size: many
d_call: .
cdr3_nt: TGTGCCAGCAGTTCGGATCAAAAGGTATACGAGCAGTACTTC
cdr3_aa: CASSSDQKVYEQYF

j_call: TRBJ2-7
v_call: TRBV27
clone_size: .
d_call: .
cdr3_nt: TGTGCCAGCAGTTTATTGGTGAGCGGAGGCACCTACGAGCAGTACTTC
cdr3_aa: CASSLLVSGGTYEQYF

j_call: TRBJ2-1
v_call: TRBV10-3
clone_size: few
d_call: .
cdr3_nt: TGTGCCATCAGTGTTGCCAGGGGCTGCAATGAGCAGTTCTTC
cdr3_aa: CAISVARGCNEQFF

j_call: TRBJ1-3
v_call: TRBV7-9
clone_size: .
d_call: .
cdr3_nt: TGTGCCAGCAGCGAAACAGGCCTCTCTGGAAACACCATATATTTT
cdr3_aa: CASSETGLSGNTIYF

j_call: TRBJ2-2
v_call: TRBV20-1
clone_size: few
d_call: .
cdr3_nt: TGCAGTGCTAGAGTTCGTCAAACCGGGGAGCTGTTTTTT
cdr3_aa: CSARVRQTGELFF

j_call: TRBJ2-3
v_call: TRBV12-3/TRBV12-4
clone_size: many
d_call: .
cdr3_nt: TGTGCCAGCAGCAAACGTCTGGTTACAGATACGCAGTATTTT
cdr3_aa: CASSKRLVTDTQYF

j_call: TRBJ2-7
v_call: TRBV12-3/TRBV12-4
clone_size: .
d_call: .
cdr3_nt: TGTGCCAGCAGTTTCTCGGGGGAATTCTCCTACGAGCAGTACTTC
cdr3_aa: CASSFSGEFSYEQYF

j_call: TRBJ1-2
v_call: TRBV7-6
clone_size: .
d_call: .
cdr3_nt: TGTGCCAGCAGCTCTGGACCTAGCTATGGCTACGCCTTC
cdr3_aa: CASSSGPSYGYAF

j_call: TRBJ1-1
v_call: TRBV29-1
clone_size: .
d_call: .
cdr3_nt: TGCAGCGTCGTGGGGGAGAGCACTGAAGCTTTCTTT
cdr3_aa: CSVVGESTEAFF

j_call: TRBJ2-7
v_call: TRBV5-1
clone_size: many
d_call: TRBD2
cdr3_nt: TGTGCCAGCAGCTTCGGGACTAGCGGGGGGTACGAGCAGTACTTC
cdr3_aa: CASSFGTSGGYEQYF

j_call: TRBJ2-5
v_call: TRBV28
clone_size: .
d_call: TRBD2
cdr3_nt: TGTGCCAGCAGTCCCCGTCTAGCGGGAGTGCATCAAGAGACCCAGTACTTC
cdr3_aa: CASSPRLAGVHQETQYF

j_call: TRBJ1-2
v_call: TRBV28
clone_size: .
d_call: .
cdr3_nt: TGTGCCAGCAGCCTAGGGGCCCCGGGAAGCTGGGACTATGGCTACACCTTC
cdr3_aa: CASSLGAPGSWDYGYTF

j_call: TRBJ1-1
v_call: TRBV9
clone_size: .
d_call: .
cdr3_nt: TGTGCCAGCAGCGTAGAACGGACACCGAACACTGAAGCTTTCTTT
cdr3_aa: CASSVERTPNTEAFF

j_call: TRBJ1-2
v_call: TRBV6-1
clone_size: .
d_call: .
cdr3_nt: TGTGCCAGCAGTGGCGACGATGGCTACACCTTC
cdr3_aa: CASSGDDGYTF

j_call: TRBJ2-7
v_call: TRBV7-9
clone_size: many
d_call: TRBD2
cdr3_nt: TGTGCCAGCACCAACCCGGGAGGCGGCTACGAGCAGTACTTC
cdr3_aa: CASTNPGGGYEQYF

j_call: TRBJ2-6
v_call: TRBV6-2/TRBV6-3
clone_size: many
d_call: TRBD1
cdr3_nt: TGTGCCAGCAGTCAGGGACAGTCCGGGGCCAACGTCCTGACTTTC
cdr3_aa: CASSQGQSGANVLTF

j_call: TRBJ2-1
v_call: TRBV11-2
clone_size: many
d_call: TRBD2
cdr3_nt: TGTGCCAGCAGCTTAATCTTTGGACTAGCGGGAGATGAGCAGTTCTTC
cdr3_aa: CASSLIFGLAGDEQFF

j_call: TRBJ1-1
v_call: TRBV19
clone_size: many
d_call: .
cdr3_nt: TGTGCCAGTAGTATAGCCATCAACACTGAAGCTTTCTTT
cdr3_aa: CASSIAINTEAFF

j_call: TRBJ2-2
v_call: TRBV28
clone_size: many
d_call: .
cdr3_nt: TGTGCCAGCTCAGTTACAGGGACCACCGGGGAGCTGTTTTTT
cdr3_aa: CASSVTGTTGELFF